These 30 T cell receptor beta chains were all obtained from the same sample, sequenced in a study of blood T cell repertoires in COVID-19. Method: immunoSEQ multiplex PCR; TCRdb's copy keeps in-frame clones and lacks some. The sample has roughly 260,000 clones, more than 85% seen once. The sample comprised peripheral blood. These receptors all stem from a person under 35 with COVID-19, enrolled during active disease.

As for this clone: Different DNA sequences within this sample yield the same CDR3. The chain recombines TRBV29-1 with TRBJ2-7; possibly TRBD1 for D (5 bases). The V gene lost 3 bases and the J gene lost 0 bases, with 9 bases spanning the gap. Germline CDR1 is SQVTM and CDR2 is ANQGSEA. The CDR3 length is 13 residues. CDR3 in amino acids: CSVEQGSSYEQYF. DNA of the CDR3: TGCAGCGTTGAGCAGGGCAGCTCCTACGAGCAGTACTTC.

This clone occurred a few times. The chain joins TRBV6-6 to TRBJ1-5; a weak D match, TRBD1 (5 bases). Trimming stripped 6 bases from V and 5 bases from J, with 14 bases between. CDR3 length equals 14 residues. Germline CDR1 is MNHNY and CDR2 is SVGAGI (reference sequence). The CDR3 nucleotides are TGTGCCAGCAGGACCGCGGGGCAACATCAGCCCCAGCATTTT. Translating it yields CASRTAGQHQPQHF.

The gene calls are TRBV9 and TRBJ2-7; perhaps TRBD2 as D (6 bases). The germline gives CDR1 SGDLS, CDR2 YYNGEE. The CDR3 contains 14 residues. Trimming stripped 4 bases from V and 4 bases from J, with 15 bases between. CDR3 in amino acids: CASSSGTPNYEQYF. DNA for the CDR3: TGTGCCAGCAGCTCCGGGACTCCGAATTACGAGCAGTACTTC.

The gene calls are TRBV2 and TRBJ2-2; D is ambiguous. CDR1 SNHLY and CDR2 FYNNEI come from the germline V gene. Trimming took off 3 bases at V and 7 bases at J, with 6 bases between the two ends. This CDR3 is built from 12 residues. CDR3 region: CASSDEFGELFF. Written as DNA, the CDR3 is TGTGCCAGCAGTGACGAGTTCGGGGAGCTGTTTTTT.

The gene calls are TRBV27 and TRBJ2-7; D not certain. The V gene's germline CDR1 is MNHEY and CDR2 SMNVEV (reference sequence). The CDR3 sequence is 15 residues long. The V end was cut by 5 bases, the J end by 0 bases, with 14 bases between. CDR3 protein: CASSPSGYLSYEQYF. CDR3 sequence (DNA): TGTGCCAGCAGTCCTTCAGGTTATCTCTCCTACGAGCAGTACTTC.

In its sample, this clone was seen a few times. This chain's CDR3 is CASSDSSFRTGGDYGYTF. CDR3 bases: TGTGCCAGCAGTGATTCAAGCTTTCGGACAGGGGGGGACTATGGCTACACCTTC. The V gene is TRBV6-1, the J gene TRBJ1-2; 10 bases fit TRBD1. Germline trimming cut 3 bases from V and 3 bases from J; bases unmatched to any gene: 13. The CDR3 has 18 residues. Germline CDR1 is MNHNS and CDR2 is SASEGT.

CDR3 sequence (DNA): TGTGCCTGGAGGCGGGAGGGCCCCCCAGATACGCAGTATTTT. Translated: CAWRREGPPDTQYF. V and J are TRBV30 and TRBJ2-3; 9 bases line up with TRBD2. The CDR3 runs to 14 residues. V shed 3 bases and J 4 bases; nucleotides not matched to a gene: 5. Germline loops: CDR1 GTSNPN, CDR2 SVGIG (reference sequence).

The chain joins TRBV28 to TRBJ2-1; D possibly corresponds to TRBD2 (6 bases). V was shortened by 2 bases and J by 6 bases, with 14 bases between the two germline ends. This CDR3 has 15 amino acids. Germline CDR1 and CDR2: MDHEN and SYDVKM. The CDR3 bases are TGTGCCAGCAGTTTAGGGCCGGGACTTTTCAATGAGCAGTTCTTC. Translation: CASSLGPGLFNEQFF. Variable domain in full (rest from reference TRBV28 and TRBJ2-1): DVKVTQSSRYLVKRTGEKVFLECVQDMDHENMFWYRQDPGLGLRLIYFSYDVKMKEKGDIPEGYSVSREKKERFSLILESASTNQTSMYLCASSLGPGLFNEQFFGPGTRLTVL.

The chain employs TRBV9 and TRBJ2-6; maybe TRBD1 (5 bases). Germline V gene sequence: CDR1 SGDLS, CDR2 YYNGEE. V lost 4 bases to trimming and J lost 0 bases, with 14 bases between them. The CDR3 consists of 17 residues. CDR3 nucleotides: TGTGCCAGCAGCCCAGACAGTGCGCCCTCTGGGGCCAACGTCCTGACTTTC. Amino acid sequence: CASSPDSAPSGANVLTF.

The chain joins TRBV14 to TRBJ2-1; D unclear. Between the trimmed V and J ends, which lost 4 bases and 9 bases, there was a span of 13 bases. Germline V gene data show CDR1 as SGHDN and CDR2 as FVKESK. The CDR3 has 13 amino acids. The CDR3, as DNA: TGTGCCAGCAGCCTCATAGCTCTCGGTGAGCAGTTCTTC. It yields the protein CASSLIALGEQFF.

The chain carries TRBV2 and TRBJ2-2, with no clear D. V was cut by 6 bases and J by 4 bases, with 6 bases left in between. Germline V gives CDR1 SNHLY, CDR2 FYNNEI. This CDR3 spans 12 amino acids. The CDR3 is CASRRFTGELFF. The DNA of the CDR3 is TGTGCCAGCAGGAGGTTCACCGGGGAGCTGTTTTTT. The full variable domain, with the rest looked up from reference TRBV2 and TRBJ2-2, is EPEVTQTPSHQVTQMGQEVILRCVPISNHLYFYWYRQILGQKVEFLVSFYNNEISEKSEIFDDQFSVERPDGSNFTLKIRSTKLEDSAMYFCASRRFTGELFFGEGSRLTVL.

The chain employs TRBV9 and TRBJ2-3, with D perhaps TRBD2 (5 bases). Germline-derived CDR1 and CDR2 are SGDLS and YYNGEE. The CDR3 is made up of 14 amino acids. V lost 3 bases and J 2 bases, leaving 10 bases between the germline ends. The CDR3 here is CASSARETTDTQYF. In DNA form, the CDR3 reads TGTGCCAGCAGCGCGAGGGAAACCACAGATACGCAGTATTTT.

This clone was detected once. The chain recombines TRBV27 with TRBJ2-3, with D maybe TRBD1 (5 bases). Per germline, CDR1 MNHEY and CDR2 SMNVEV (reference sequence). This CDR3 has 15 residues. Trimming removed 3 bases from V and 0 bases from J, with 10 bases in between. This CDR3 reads CASSLGQGSTDTQYF. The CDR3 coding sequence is TGTGCCAGCAGTTTGGGCCAGGGAAGCACAGATACGCAGTATTTT.

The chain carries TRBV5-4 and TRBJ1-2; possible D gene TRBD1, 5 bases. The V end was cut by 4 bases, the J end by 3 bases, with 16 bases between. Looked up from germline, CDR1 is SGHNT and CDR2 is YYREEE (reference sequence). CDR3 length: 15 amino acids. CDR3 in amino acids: CASSPEGRRDYGYTF. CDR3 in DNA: TGTGCCAGCAGCCCGGAGGGGCGCCGAGACTATGGCTACACCTTC.

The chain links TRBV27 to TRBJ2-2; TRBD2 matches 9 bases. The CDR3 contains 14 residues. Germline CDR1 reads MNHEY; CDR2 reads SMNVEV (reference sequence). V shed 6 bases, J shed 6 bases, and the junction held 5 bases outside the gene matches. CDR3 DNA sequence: TGTGCCAGCAGCATGTTAGCGGGAGCCGGGGAGCTGTTTTTT. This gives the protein CASSMLAGAGELFF.

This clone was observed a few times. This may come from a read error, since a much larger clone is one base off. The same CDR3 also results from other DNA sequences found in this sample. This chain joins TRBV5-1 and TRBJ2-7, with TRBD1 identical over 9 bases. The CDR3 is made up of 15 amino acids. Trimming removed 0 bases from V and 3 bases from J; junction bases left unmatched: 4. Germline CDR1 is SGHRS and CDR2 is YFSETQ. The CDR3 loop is CASSLEGQGIYEQYF. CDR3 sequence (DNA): TGCGCCAGCAGCTTGGAGGGACAGGGTATCTACGAGCAGTACTTC.

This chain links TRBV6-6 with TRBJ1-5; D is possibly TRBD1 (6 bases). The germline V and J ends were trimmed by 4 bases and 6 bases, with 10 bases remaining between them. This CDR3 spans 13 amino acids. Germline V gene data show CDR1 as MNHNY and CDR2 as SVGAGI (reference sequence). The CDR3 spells CASSSGGIQPQHF. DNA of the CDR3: TGTGCCAGCAGTTCTGGGGGCATTCAGCCCCAGCATTTT.

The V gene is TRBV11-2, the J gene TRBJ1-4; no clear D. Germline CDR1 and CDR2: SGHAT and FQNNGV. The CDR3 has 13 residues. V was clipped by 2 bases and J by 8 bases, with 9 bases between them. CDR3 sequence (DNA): TGTGCCAGCAGCTTAAGACTGCAGGAAAAACTGTTTTTT. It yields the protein CASSLRLQEKLFF.

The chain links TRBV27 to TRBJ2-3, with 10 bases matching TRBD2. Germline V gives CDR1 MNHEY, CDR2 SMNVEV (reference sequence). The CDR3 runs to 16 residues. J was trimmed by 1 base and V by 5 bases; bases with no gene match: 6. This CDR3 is CASSLRLAGGTDTQYF. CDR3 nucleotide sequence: TGTGCCAGCAGTCTACGGCTAGCGGGAGGCACAGATACGCAGTATTTT.

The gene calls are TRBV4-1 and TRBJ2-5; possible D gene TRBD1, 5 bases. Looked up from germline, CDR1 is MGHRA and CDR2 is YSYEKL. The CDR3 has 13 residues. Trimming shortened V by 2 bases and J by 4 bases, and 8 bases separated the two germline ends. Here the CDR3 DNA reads TGCGCCAGCAGCCAACCACAGGTAGAGACCCAGTACTTC. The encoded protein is CASSQPQVETQYF.

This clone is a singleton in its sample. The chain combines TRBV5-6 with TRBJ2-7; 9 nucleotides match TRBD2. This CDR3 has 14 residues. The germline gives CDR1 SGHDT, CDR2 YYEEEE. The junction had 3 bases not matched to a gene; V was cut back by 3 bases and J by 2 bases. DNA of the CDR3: TGTGCCAGCAGCTCTAGCGGGGTCACCTACGAGCAGTACTTC. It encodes CASSSSGVTYEQYF. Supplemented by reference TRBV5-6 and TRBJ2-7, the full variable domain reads DAGVTQSPTHLIKTRGQQVTLRCSPKSGHDTVSWYQQALGQGPQFIFQYYEEEERQRGNFPDRFSGHQFPNYSSELNVNALLLGDSALYLCASSSSGVTYEQYFGPGTRLTVT.

The CDR3 region is CASAPGRGVTNEQFF. The CDR3 DNA reads as TGCGCCAGCGCCCCGGGGCGGGGGGTCACTAATGAGCAGTTCTTC. V gene TRBV5-1 combines with J gene TRBJ2-1; 8 nucleotides line up with TRBD2. Trimming cost V 7 bases and J 7 bases; bases outside gene matches: 13. The length of the CDR3 is 15 residues. Germline CDR1 is SGHRS and CDR2 is YFSETQ.

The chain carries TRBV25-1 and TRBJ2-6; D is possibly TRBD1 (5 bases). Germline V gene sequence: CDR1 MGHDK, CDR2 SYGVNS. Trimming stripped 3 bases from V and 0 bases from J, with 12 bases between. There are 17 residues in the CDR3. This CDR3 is CASSEGRQFSGANVLTF. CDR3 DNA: TGTGCCAGCAGTGAGGGCCGACAGTTCTCTGGGGCCAACGTCCTGACTTTC.

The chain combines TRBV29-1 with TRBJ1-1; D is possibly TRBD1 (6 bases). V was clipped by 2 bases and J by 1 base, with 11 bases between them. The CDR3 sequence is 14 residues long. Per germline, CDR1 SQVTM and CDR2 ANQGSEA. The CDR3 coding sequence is TGCAGCGTTGAATTGGCCAGGGGGAACACTGAAGCTTTCTTT. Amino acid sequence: CSVELARGNTEAFF. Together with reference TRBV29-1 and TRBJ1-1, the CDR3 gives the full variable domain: SAVISQKPSRDICQRGTSLTIQCQVDSQVTMMFWYRQQPGQSLTLIATANQGSEATYESGFVIDKFPISRPNLTFSTLTVSNMSPEDSSIYLCSVELARGNTEAFFGQGTRLTVV.

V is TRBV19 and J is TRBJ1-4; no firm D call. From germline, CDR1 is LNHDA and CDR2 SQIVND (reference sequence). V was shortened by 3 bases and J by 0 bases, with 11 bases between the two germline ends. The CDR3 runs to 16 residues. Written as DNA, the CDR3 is TGTGCCAGTAGTATCATGGACTTCGCAACTAATGAAAAACTGTTTTTT. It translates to CASSIMDFATNEKLFF. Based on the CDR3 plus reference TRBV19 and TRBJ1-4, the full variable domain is DGGITQSPKYLFRKEGQNVTLSCEQNLNHDAMYWYRQDPGQGLRLIYYSQIVNDFQKGDIAEGYSVSREKKESFPLTVTSAQKNPTAFYLCASSIMDFATNEKLFFGSGTQLSVL.

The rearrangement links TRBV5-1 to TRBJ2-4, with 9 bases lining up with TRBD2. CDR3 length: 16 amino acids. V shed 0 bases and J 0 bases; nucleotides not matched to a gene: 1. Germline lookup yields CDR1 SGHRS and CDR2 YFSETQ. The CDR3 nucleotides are TGCGCCAGCAGCTTGGGACTAGCGGAAGCCAAAAACATTCAGTACTTC. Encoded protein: CASSLGLAEAKNIQYF.

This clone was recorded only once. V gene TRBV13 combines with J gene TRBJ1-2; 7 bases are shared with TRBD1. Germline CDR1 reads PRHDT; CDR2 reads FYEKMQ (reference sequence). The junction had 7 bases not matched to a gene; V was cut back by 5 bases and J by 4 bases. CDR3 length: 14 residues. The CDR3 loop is CASSPRGQGYGYTF. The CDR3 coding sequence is TGTGCCAGCAGCCCGAGGGGGCAGGGCTATGGCTACACCTTC.

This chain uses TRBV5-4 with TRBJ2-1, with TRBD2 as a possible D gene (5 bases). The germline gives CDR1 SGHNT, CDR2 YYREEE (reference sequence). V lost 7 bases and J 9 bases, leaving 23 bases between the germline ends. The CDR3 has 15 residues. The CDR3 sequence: CASSLLARVDGEQFF. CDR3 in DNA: TGTGCCAGCTCTTTATTGGCGAGGGTAGATGGTGAGCAGTTCTTC.

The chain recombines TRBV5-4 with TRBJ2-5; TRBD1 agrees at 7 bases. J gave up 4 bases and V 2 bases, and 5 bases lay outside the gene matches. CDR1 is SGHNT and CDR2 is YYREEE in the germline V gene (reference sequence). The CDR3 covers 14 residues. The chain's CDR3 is CASSLTGAGETQYF. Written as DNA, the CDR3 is TGTGCCAGCAGCTTAACAGGGGCGGGAGAGACCCAGTACTTC. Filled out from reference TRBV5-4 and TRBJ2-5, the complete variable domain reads ETGVTQSPTHLIKTRGQQVTLRCSSQSGHNTVSWYQQALGQGPQFIFQYYREEENGRGNFPPRFSGLQFPNYSSELNVNALELDDSALYLCASSLTGAGETQYFGPGTRLLVL.

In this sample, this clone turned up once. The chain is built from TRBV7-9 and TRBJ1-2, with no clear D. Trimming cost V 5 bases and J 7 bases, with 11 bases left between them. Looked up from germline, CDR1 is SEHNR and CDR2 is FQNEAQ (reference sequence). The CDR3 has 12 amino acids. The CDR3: CASSPERVGYTF. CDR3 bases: TGTGCCAGCAGCCCGGAACGGGTTGGCTACACCTTC.